This T cell receptor beta chain was retrieved from a study of beta chain features in type 1 diabetes. Study-level results: Individuals with type 1 diabetes displayed fewer insertions and more deletions at VDJ junctions.

This clone came up a few times. Its antigen is not identified. Expressed TCRB transcripts were sequenced because the entire RNA isolate underwent reverse transcription. Sequencing used immunoSEQ multiplex PCR; TCRdb keeps in-frame clones, though not all of them. The profile covers some 240,000 clones, with roughly a tenth appearing a single time and 1% to 1.5% taken by the ten largest. Germline values: CDR1 SGHNT, CDR2 YYREEE (reference sequence). The CDR3 runs to 14 residues. The J segment lost 4 bases and the V segment lost 4 bases, leaving 6 bases of the junction unmatched. The material sequenced was central memory CD4+ T cells from blood. The V gene is TRBV5-4, the J gene TRBJ1-1, with 8 bases aligning to TRBD1. This receptor was identified in a man aged 18 to 29 in good health. CDR3 loop: CASSDGQGVTEAFF. In DNA, the CDR3 is TGTGCCAGCAGCGACGGACAGGGCGTCACTGAAGCTTTCTTT.